This T cell receptor beta chain comes out of a study of blood T cell repertoires in COVID-19. Study in general: COVID-19 samples from acute and convalescent phases originated in the United States, Italy and Spain. Sources were T cells, B-cell-depleted T cells, or PBMCs; the material itself was cDNA or gDNA.

In the original analysis: Scientists estimated how many nucleated cells there were by amplifying reference gene primers. The assay was immunoSEQ multiplex PCR, and TCRdb's table has in-frame clones only and misses some. Clonal size and the V and J genes are those of that table, whereas D and trimming came from the DNA. The sample includes some 130,000 clones, approximately 88% seen only once; the top ten take around 10%. The V gene end was trimmed by 6 bases and the J gene end by 5 bases; junction bases not matched to a gene: 8. Germline V gene lookup returns CDR1 MNHEY and CDR2 SVGAGI. This CDR3 has 15 amino acids.

Sequencing was done on a sample of peripheral blood. J is TRBJ1-5 and V is TRBV6-5; 9 bases map to TRBD1. This sequence was found in a man over 45 with acute or convalescent COVID-19. CDR3 DNA sequence: TGTGCCAGCAGGAAAACAGGGGGCCCCGATCAGCCCCAGCATTTT. Its translation is CASRKTGGPDQPQHF.